This entry features one TCR beta chain sequence. There is no known antigen for this receptor. No clone much larger than this one lies a single base away; base qualities are absent. This sample was included in a study of molecular identifiers for immune sequencing clone quantification (dated by TCRdb to about 2018). Study-level background: For a replicate experiment, the RNA from either roughly 18,000 or 92,000 naive CD8 T cells was divided into five aliquots, and four of those aliquots went on to sequencing. This methods study benchmarked molecular-identifier clustering-based TCR repertoire sequencing (MIDCIRS) and TCR RNA copy counting, using CD8 T cells to do so.

Findings and caveats that apply to the study as a whole: The naive libraries included spiked-in Jurkat TCR RNA (about ten copies' worth), and this Jurkat TCR RNA is not part of the donor repertoire. Approximately 3 recovered TCR RNA copies per cell were obtained by modeling, versus roughly 9.7 by digital PCR, implying a capture efficiency of roughly 32%. When barcode sub-clustering was left out, chimeric consensus sequences inflated TCR diversity, with chimeras reaching as high as 47%. Highly expanded clone sizes could be underestimated if identical TCR molecules share a barcode. In CMV-specific effector cells, clones with more than 20 RNA copies contained over 98% of molecules, whereas in naive cells such clones contained under 1% of molecules. Spiked-in Jurkat TCR RNA equal to a single cell's worth was reported to be detectable even within 1,100,000 naive CD8 T cells.

Receptors were amplified or captured by PCR. The sequencer was an Illumina HiSeq 4000. Bulk TCR libraries were prepared as previously described, using TCR primers listed in Table S5. Purification of total RNA was performed with the Qiagen AllPrep DNA/RNA kit. Before analysis, reads from multiple sequencing runs of the same library were pooled. Processing in the source paper ran as follows. Only reads with exact TCR constant sequence were kept, trimmed to 150 nt, and grouped by their 12-nt molecular barcodes. Within each barcode group, reads were sub-clustered at a 15% Levenshtein threshold, and quality-weighted consensus sequences were built per RNA molecule. Non-functional sequences were removed, as were lower-count sequences one edit away from another. On the basis of fitting two negative binomial distributions, barcode sub-clusters with fewer than 20% of the maximum read count were discarded. The public sequencing data were trimmed at Q25 with fastp and processed into clonotypes with MiXCR by TCRdb, which kept only in-frame beta chains. Rows with a matching CDR3 protein are joined into one entry that keeps the most common DNA and genes. The V and J calls and clone size come from TCRdb's table, not from the authors' own analysis. In this sample the table shows some 650,000 distinct CDR3 sequences, approximately 20% of which occur a single time. The ten largest clones take up 0.85% to 0.9% of the sample.

Libraries of naive CD8 T cells were generated from about 19,000 to 1,100,000 sorted cells, with 10%, 30% or 50% of the purified RNA used. Naive CD8 T cells, defined as CD8+CD4-CCR7+CD45RA+, were FACS-sorted into RLT Plus buffer on a BD FACSAria II. To test detection sensitivity, Jurkat RNA equivalent to more than 8 TCR copies was spiked into samples of roughly 18,000-1,000,000 naive CD8 T cells. CD8 T cells were enriched using RosetteSep CD8+ T Cell Enrichment Cocktail and Ficoll-Paque, and the enriched cells then underwent ACK red cell lysis. Sequencing was done on a sample of naive CD8+ T cells from blood, with Jurkat cell RNA spiked in. Sample cell subset or site, as interpreted from the label and publication: FACS-sorted CD8+CD4-CCR7+CD45RA+ naive T cells. The origin of this receptor is a human donor in good health. Some libraries in this study had Jurkat cell RNA spiked in.

CDR3 reads: CASTSGVDEQFF. The base sequence is TGCGCCAGCACTTCGGGAGTGGATGAGCAGTTCTTC. The sequence links TRBV5-1 to TRBJ2-1; TRBD2 is possibly the D segment (6 matching bases). V gives up 6 bases and J gives up 8 bases, and the segment between their germline ends measures 12 bases. CDR1 SGHRS and CDR2 YFSETQ were looked up in the germline V gene. The CDR3 numbers 12 residues from cysteine through phenylalanine. Only the CDR3 region is kept as DNA, spanning 36 bases read in frame from base 1.